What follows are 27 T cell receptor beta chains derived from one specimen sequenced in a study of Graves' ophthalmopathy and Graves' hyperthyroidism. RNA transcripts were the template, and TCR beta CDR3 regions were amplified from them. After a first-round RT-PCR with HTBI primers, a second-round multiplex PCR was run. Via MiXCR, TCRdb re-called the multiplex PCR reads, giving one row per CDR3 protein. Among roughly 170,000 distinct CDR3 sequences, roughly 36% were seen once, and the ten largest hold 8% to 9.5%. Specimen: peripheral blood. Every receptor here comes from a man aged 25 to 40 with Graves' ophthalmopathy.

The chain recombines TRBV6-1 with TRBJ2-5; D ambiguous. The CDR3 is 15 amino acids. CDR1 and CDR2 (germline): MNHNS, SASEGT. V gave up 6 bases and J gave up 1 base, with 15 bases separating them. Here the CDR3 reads CASSLETRPQETQYF. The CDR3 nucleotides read TGTGCCAGCAGCCTCGAGACCAGACCCCAAGAGACCCAGTACTTC.

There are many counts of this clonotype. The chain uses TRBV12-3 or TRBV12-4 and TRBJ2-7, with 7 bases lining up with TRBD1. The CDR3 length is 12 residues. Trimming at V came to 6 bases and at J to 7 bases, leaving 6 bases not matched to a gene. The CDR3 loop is CASSLDRVEQYF. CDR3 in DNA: TGTGCCAGCAGCCTAGACAGGGTTGAGCAGTACTTC.

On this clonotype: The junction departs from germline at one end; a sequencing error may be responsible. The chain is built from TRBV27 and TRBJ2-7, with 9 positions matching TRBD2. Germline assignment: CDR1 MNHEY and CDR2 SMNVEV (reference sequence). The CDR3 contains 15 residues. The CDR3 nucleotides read TGTGCCACCAGTGACACAGCGGGAGGTGGGTACGAGCAGTACTTC. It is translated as CATSDTAGGGYEQYF.

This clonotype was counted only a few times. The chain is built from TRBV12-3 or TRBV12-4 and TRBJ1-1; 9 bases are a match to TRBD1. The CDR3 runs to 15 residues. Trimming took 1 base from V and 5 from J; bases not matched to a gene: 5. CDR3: CASSLGDRDQTEAFF. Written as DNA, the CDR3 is TGTGCCAGCAGTTTAGGGGACAGGGACCAGACTGAAGCTTTCTTT.

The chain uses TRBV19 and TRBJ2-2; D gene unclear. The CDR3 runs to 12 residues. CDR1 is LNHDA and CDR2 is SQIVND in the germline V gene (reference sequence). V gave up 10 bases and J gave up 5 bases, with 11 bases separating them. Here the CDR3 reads CATGPSTGELFF. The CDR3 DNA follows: TGTGCCACCGGCCCCTCAACCGGGGAGCTGTTTTTT.

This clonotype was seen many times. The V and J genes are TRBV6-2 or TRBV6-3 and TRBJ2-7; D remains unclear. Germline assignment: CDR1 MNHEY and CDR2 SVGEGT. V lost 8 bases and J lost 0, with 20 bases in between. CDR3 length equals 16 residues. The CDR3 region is CASSPHGRSSSYEQYF. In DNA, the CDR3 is TGTGCCAGCTCTCCCCACGGCAGGTCGAGCTCCTACGAGCAGTACTTC.

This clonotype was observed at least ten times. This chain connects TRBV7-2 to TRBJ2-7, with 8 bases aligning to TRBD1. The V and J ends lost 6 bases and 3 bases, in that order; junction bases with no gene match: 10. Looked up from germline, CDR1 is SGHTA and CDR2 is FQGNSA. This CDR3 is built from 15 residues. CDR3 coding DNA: TGTGCCAGCAGATATAACGGACAGGGAGTCTACGAGCAGTACTTC. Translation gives CASRYNGQGVYEQYF.

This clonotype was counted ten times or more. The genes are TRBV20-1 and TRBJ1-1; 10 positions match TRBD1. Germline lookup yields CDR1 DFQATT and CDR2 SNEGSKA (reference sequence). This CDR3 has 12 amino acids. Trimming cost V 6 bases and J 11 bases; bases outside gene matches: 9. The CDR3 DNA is TGCAGTGCGGACGGACAGGGGGGGCGGGCTTTCTTT. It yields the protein CSADGQGGRAFF.

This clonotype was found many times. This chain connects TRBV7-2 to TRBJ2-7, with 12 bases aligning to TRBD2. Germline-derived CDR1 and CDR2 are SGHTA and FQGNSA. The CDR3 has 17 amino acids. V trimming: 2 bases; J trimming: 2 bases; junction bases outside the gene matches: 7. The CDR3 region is CASSLMPRTSGAYEQYF. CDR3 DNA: TGTGCCAGCAGCTTAATGCCAAGGACTAGCGGGGCCTACGAGCAGTACTTC.

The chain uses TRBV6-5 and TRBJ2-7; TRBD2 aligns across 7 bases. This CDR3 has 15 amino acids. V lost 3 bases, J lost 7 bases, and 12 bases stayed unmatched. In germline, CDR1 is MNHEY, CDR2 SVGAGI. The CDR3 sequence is CASSYGGEEPGEQYF. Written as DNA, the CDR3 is TGTGCCAGCAGTTATGGGGGGGAGGAACCTGGGGAGCAGTACTTC.

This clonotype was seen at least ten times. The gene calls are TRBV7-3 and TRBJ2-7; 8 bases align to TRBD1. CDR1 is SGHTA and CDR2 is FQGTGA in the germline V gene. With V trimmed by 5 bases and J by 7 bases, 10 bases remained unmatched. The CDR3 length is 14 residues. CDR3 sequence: CASSPGQGPDEQYF. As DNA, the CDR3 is TGTGCCAGCAGCCCCGGACAGGGCCCGGATGAGCAGTACTTC.

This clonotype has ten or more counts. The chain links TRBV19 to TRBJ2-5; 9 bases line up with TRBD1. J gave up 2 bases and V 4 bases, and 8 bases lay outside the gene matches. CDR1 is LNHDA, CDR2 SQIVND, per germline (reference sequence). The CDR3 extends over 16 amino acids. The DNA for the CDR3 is TGTGCCAGTAGTACTCGACAGGGGGAATATCAAGAGACCCAGTACTTC. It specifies CASSTRQGEYQETQYF.

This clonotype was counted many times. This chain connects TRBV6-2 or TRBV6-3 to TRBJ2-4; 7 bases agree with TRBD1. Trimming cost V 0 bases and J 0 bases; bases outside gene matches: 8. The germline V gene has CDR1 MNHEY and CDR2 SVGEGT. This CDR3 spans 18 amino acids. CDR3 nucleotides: TGTGCCAGCAGTTACTCGCATTGGACAGGACTAGCCAAAAACATTCAGTACTTC. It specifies CASSYSHWTGLAKNIQYF.

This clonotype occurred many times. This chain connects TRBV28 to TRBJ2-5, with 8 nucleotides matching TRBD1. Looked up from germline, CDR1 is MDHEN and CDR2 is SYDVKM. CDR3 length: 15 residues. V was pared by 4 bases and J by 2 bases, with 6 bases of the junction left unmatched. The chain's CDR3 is CASSYVGQAQETQYF. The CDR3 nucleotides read TGTGCCAGCAGTTATGTGGGACAGGCACAAGAGACCCAGTACTTC.

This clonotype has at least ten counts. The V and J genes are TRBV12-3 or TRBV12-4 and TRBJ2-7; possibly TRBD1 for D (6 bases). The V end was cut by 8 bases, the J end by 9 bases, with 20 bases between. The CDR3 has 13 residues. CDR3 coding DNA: TGTGCCAGCCGCCCAGGGGCGACTCGGGGGCAGTACTTC. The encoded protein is CASRPGATRGQYF.

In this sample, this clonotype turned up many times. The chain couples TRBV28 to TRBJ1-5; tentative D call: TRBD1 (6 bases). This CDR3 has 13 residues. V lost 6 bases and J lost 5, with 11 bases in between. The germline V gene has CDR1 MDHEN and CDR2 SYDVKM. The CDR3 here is CASRGQLDQPQHF. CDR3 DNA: TGTGCCAGCAGGGGACAACTAGATCAGCCCCAGCATTTT.

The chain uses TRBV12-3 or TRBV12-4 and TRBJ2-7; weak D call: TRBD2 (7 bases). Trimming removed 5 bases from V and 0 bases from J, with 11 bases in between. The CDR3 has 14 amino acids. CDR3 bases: TGTGCCAGCAGTCCGGGGGGCCCCTCCTACGAGCAGTACTTC. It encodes CASSPGGPSYEQYF.

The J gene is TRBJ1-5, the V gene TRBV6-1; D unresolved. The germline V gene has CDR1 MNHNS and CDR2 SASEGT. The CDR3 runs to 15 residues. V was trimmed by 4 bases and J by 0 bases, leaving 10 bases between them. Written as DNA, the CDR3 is TGTGCCAGCAGTGGGCTGCGGTTTAGCAATCAGCCCCAGCATTTT. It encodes CASSGLRFSNQPQHF.

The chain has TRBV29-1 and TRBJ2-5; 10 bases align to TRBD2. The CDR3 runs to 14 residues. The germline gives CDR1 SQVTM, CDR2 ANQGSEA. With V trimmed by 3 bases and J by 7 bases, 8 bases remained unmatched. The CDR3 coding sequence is TGCAGCGTTGAGGGACTAGCGACAACCGGGACCCAGTACTTC. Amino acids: CSVEGLATTGTQYF.

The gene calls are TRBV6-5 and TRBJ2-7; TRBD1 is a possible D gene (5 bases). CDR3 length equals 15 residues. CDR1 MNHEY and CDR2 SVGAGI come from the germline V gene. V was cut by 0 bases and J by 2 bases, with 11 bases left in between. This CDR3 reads CASSYSDAGPYEQYF. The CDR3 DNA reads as TGTGCCAGCAGTTACTCGGATGCAGGGCCCTACGAGCAGTACTTC.

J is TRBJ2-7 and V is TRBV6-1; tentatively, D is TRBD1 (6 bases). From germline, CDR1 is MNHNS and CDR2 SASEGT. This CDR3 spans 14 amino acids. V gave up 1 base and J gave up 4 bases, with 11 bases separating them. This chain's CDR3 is CASSEGSQGYEQYF. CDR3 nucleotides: TGTGCCAGCAGTGAAGGGTCCCAGGGGTACGAGCAGTACTTC.

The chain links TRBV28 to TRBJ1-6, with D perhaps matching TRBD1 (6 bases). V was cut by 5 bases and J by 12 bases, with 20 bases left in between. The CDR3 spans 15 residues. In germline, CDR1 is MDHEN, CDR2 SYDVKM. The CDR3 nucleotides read TGTGCCAGCAGTCCTATGCCAGGGGTGGGTGGACCCCTCCACTTT. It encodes CASSPMPGVGGPLHF.

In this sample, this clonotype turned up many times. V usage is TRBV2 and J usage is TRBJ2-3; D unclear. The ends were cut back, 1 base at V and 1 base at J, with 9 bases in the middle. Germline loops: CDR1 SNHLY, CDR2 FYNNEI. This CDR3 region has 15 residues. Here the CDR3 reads CASSEGDLGTDTQYF. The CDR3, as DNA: TGTGCCAGCAGTGAAGGAGATTTGGGCACAGATACGCAGTATTTT.

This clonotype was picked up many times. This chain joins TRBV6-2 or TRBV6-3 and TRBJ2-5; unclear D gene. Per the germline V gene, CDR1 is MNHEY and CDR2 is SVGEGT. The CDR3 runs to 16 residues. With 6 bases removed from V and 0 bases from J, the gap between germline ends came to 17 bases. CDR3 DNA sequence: TGTGCCAGCAGCCCGCCGCCTACTTCGTACCAAGAGACCCAGTACTTC. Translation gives CASSPPPTSYQETQYF.

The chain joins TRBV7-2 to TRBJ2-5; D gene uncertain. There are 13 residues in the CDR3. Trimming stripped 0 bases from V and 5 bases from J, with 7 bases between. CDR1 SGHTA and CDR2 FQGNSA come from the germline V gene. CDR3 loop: CASSLAGAETQYF. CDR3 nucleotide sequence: TGTGCCAGCAGCTTAGCCGGTGCCGAGACCCAGTACTTC.

The CDR3 DNA is TGTGCCAGCACCGAGGATTCAGGGGACTGGGTGTCCGAGCAGTACTTC. Translation: CASTEDSGDWVSEQYF. The rearrangement links TRBV6-1 to TRBJ2-7; D is possibly TRBD1 or TRBD2 (6 bases each). V was shortened by 7 bases and J by 6 bases, with 25 bases between the two germline ends. Per germline, CDR1 MNHNS and CDR2 SASEGT. The CDR3 extends over 16 amino acids.

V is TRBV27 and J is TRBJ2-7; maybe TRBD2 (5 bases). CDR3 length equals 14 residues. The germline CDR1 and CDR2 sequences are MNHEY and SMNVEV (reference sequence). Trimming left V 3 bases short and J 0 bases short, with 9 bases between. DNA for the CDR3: TGTGCCAGCAGTTTGGAAGCGGCCTCCTACGAGCAGTACTTC. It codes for CASSLEAASYEQYF.